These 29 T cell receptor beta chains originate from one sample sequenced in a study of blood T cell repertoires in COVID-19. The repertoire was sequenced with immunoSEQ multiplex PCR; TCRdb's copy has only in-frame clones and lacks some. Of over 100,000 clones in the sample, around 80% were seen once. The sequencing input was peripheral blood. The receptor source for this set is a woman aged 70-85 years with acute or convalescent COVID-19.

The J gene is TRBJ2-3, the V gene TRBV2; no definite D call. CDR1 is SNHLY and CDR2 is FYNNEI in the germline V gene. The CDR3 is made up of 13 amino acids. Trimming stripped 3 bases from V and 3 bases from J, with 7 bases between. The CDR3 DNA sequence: TGTGCCAGCAGTGAGCTCGAGACAGATACGCAGTATTTT. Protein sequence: CASSELETDTQYF. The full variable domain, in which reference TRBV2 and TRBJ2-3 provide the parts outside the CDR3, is EPEVTQTPSHQVTQMGQEVILRCVPISNHLYFYWYRQILGQKVEFLVSFYNNEISEKSEIFDDQFSVERPDGSNFTLKIRSTKLEDSAMYFCASSELETDTQYFGPGTRLTVL.

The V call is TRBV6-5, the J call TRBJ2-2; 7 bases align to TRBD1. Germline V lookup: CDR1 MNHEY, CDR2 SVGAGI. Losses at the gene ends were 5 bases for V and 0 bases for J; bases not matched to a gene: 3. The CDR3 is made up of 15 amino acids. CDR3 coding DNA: TGTGCCAGCAGTCCCGGGACAGCGAACACCGGGGAGCTGTTTTTT. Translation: CASSPGTANTGELFF.

CDR3 region: CASSLVGQVLYGYTF. The DNA of the CDR3 is TGTGCCAGCAGCTTGGTGGGACAGGTCTTGTATGGCTACACCTTC. The chain uses TRBV5-4 and TRBJ1-2; TRBD1 aligns across 8 bases. This CDR3 has 15 residues. CDR1 is SGHNT, CDR2 YYREEE, per germline (reference sequence). Trimming at V came to 0 bases and at J to 5 bases, leaving 6 bases not matched to a gene. Complete variable domain (other parts from reference TRBV5-4 and TRBJ1-2): ETGVTQSPTHLIKTRGQQVTLRCSSQSGHNTVSWYQQALGQGPQFIFQYYREEENGRGNFPPRFSGLQFPNYSSELNVNALELDDSALYLCASSLVGQVLYGYTFGSGTRLTVV.

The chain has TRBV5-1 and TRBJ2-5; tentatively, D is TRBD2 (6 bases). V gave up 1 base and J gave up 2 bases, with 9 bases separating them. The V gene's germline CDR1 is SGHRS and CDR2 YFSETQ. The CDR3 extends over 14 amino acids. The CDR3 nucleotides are TGCGCCAGCAGCTTGAGCGGGTTTCAAGAGACCCAGTACTTC. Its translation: CASSLSGFQETQYF. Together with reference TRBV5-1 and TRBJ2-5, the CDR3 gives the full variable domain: KAGVTQTPRYLIKTRGQQVTLSCSPISGHRSVSWYQQTPGQGLQFLFEYFSETQRNKGNFPGRFSGRQFSNSRSEMNVSTLELGDSALYLCASSLSGFQETQYFGPGTRLLVL.

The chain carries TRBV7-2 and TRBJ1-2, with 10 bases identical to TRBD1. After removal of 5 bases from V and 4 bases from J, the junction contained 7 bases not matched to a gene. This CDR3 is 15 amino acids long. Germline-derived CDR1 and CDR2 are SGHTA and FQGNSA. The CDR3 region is CASSLRDRGTYGYTF. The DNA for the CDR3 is TGTGCCAGCAGCCTAAGGGACAGGGGCACCTATGGCTACACCTTC.

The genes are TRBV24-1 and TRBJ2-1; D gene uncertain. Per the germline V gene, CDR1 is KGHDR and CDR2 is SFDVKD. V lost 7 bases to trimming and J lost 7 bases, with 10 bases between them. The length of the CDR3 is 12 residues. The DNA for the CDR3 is TGTGCCACCAGGGGCCAGGTGAATGAGCAGTTCTTC. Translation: CATRGQVNEQFF.

CDR3: CASSTPGLAGQETQYF. Here the CDR3 DNA reads TGTGCCAGCAGCACGCCGGGACTAGCGGGTCAAGAGACCCAGTACTTC. The V call is TRBV7-2, the J call TRBJ2-5, with 12 bases matching TRBD2. Germline CDR1 reads SGHTA; CDR2 reads FQGNSA. Trimming cost V 5 bases and J 2 bases; bases outside gene matches: 6. There are 16 residues in the CDR3.

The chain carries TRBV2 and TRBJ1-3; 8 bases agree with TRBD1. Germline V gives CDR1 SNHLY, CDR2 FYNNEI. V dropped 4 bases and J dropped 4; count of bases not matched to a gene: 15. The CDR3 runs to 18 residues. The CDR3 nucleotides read TGTGCCAGCAGTGGAGGGACAGGTCCCCGTTCGGGAGGAAACACCATATATTTT. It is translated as CASSGGTGPRSGGNTIYF.

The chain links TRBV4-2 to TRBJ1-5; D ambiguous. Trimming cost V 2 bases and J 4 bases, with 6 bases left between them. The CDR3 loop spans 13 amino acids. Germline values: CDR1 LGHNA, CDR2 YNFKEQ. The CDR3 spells CASSQQENQPQHF. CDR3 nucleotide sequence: TGTGCCAGCAGCCAACAAGAGAATCAGCCCCAGCATTTT.

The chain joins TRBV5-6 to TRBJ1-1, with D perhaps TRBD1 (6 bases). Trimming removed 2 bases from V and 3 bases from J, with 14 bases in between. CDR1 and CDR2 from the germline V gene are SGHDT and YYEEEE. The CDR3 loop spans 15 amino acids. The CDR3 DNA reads TGTGCCAGCAGCTTCTTAGGGGGTTGGGACACTGAAGCTTTCTTT. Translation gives CASSFLGGWDTEAFF. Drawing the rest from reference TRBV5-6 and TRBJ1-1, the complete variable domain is DAGVTQSPTHLIKTRGQQVTLRCSPKSGHDTVSWYQQALGQGPQFIFQYYEEEERQRGNFPDRFSGHQFPNYSSELNVNALLLGDSALYLCASSFLGGWDTEAFFGQGTRLTVV.

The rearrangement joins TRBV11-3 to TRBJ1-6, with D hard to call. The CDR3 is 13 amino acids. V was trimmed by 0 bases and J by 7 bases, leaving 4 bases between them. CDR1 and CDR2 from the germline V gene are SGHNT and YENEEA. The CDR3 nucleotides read TGTGCCAGCAGCTTAGATATGAATTCACCCCTCCACTTT. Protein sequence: CASSLDMNSPLHF. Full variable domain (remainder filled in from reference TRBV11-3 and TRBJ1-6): EAGVVQSPRYKIIEKKQPVAFWCNPISGHNTLYWYLQNLGQGPELLIRYENEEAVDDSQLPKDRFSAERLKGVDSTLKIQPAELGDSAVYLCASSLDMNSPLHFGNGTRLTVT.

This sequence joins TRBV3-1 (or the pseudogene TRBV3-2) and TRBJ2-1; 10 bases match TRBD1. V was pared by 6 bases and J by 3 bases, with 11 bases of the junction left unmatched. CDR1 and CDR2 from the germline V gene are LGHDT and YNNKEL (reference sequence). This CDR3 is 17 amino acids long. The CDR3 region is CASSYLPGTGDYNEQFF. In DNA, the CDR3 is TGTGCCAGCAGTTATCTTCCCGGGACAGGGGACTACAATGAGCAGTTCTTC.

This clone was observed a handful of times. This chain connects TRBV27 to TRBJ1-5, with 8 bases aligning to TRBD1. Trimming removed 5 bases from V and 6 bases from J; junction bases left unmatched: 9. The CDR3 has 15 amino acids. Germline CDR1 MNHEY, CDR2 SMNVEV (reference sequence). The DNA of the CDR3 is TGTGCCAGCAGTCCGAGGACAGGGTTAGGTCAGCCCCAGCATTTT. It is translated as CASSPRTGLGQPQHF.

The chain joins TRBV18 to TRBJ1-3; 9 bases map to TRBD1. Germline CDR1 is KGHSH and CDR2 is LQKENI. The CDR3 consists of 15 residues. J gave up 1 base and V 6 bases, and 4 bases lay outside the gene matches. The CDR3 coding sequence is TGTGCCAGCTCCGGGACAGGGTTTTCTGGAAACACCATATATTTT. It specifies CASSGTGFSGNTIYF.

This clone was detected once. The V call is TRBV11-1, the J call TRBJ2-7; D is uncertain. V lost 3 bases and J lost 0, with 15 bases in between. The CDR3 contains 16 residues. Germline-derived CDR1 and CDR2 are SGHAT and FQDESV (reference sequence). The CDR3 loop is CASSFNRVRASYEQYF. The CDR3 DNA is TGTGCCAGCAGCTTTAACCGGGTCAGAGCCTCCTACGAGCAGTACTTC.

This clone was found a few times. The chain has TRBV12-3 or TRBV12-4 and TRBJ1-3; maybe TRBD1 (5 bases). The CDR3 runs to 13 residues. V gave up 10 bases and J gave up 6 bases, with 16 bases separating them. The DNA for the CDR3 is TGTGCCACCCGGGGGGGGTTGGTAAACACCATATATTTT. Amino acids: CATRGGLVNTIYF.

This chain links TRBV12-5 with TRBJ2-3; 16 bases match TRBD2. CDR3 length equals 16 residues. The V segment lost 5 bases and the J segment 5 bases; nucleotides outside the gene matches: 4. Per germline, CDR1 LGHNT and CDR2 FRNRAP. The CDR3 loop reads CASGLGLAGGLDTQYF. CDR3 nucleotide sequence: TGTGCTAGTGGTCTGGGACTAGCGGGGGGGCTAGATACGCAGTATTTT.

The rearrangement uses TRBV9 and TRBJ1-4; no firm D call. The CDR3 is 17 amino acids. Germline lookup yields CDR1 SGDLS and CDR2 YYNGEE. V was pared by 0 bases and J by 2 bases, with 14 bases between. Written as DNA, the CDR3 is TGTGCCAGCAGCGTAGCTACCGGAGGCCCTACTAATGAAAAACTGTTTTTT. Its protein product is CASSVATGGPTNEKLFF.

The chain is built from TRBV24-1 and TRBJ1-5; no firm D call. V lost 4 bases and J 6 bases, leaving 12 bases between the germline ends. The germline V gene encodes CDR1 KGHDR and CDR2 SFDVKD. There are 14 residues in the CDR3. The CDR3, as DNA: TGTGCCACCAGTGAGCCGACAACAGCTCAGCCCCAGCATTTT. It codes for CATSEPTTAQPQHF.

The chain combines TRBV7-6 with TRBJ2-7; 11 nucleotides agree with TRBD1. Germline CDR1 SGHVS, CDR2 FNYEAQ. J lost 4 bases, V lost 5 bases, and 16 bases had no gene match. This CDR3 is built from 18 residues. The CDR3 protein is CASSLNPFTGTGGYEQYF. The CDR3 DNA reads TGTGCCAGCAGCCTCAATCCCTTTACCGGGACAGGGGGGTACGAGCAGTACTTC.

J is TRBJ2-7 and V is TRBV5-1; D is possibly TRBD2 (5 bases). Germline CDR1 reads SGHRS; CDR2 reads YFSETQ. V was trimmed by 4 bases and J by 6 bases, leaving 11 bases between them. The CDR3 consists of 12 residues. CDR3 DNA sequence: TGCGCCAGCAGCCGGGGTGGTGGCGAGCAGTACTTC. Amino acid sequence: CASSRGGGEQYF. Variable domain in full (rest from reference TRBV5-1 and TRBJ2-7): KAGVTQTPRYLIKTRGQQVTLSCSPISGHRSVSWYQQTPGQGLQFLFEYFSETQRNKGNFPGRFSGRQFSNSRSEMNVSTLELGDSALYLCASSRGGGEQYFGPGTRLTVT.

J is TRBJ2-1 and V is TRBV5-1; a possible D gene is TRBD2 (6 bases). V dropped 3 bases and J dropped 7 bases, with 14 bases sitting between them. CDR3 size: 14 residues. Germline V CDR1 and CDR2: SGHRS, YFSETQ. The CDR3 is CASSWRDGYNEQFF. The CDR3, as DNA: TGCGCCAGCAGCTGGCGGGACGGATATAATGAGCAGTTCTTC. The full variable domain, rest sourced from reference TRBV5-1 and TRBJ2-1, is KAGVTQTPRYLIKTRGQQVTLSCSPISGHRSVSWYQQTPGQGLQFLFEYFSETQRNKGNFPGRFSGRQFSNSRSEMNVSTLELGDSALYLCASSWRDGYNEQFFGPGTRLTVL.

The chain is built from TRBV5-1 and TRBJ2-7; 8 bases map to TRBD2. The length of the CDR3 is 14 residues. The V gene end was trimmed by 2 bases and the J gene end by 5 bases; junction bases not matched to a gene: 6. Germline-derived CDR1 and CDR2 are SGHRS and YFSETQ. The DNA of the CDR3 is TGCGCCAGCAGCTTTAATACGGGGGGGAACGAGCAGTACTTC. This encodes CASSFNTGGNEQYF.

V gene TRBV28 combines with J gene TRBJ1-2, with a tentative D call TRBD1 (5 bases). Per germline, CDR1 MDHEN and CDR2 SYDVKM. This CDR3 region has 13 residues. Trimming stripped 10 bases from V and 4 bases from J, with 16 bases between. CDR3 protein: CATRREGSYGYTF. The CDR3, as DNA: TGTGCCACCCGCAGGGAGGGGTCCTATGGCTACACCTTC.

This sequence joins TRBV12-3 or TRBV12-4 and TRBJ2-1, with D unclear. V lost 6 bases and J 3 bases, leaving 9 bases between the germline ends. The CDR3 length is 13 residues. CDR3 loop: CASSLSGYNEQFF. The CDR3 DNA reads TGTGCCAGCAGCCTCTCGGGCTACAATGAGCAGTTCTTC.

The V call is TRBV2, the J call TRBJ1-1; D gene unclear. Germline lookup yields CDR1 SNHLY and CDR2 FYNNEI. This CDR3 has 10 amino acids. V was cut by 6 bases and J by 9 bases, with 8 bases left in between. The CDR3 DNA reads TGTGCCAGCAGCGTAAATAAAGCTTTCTTT. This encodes CASSVNKAFF.

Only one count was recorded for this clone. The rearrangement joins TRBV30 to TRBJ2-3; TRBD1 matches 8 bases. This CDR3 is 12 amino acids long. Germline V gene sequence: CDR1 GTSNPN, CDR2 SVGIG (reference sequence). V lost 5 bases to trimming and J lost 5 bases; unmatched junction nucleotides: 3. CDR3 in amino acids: CAWGQGGDTQYF. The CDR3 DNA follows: TGTGCCTGGGGACAGGGAGGAGATACGCAGTATTTT.

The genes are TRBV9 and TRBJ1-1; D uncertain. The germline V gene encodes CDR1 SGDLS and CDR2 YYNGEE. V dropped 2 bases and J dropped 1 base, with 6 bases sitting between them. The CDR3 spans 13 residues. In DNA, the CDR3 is TGTGCCAGCAGCGTGGCCCCGAACACTGAAGCTTTCTTT. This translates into CASSVAPNTEAFF.

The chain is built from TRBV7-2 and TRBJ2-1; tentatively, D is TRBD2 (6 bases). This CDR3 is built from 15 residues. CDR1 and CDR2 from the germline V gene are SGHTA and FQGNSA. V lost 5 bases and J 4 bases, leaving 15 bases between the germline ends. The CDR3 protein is CASSPGPGGYNEQFF. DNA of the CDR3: TGTGCCAGCAGCCCCGGACCCGGGGGATACAATGAGCAGTTCTTC.